The rows below give T cell receptor beta chains drawn from one sample of a study of siplizumab effects on memory and regulatory T cells. Libraries were prepared by immunoSEQ multiplex PCR; TCRdb keeps only in-frame clonotypes and omits some of them. This sample has more than 95,000 clones, with 93% found just once. The source material was Tregs sorted from blood. All receptors come from a human donor in good health. CDR3s include the opening cysteine and the closing phenylalanine or tryptophan. The D gene is left open where the match is weak. Only part of the rows carry a size: once, few, many, or a class if the clone is expanded.

TGTGCCAGCATGAGGGATAGCGGGGGGCTCGGGGAGCTGTTTTTT	CASMRDSGGLGELFF	TRBD2	TRBJ2-2	TRBV2	NA
TGTGCCAGCTCACCATTGGCCCAGGCGGCCACTGAAGCTTTCTTT	CASSPLAQAATEAFF	NA	TRBJ1-1	TRBV18	NA
TGTGCCAGCAGTTTTGGGGGCGGGAGTTACGAGCAGTACTTC	CASSFGGGSYEQYF	NA	TRBJ2-7	TRBV27	NA
TGTGCCAGCAGCCCCGCCGCTAGCGGGGGGCCAGATACGCAGTATTTT	CASSPAASGGPDTQYF	TRBD2	TRBJ2-3	TRBV9	NA
TGCGCCAGCAGGCGACTAGCGGCGAACACCGGGGAGCTGTTTTTT	CASRRLAANTGELFF	TRBD2	TRBJ2-2	TRBV4-1	NA
TGTGCCAGCAGCAGGGGGAGATTCGGGGAGCTGTTTTTT	CASSRGRFGELFF	NA	TRBJ2-2	TRBV14	NA
TGTGCCAGCAAGATGAACACTGAAGCTTTCTTT	CASKMNTEAFF	NA	TRBJ1-1	TRBV6-1	NA
TGTGCCAGCAGTGAACTCGGTTTGGCGAGCACTGAAGCTTTCTTT	CASSELGLASTEAFF	NA	TRBJ1-1	TRBV2	NA
TGTGCCAGCAGTAAACAGGGGTTGGCTGAAGCTTTCTTT	CASSKQGLAEAFF	TRBD1	TRBJ1-1	TRBV27	NA
TGTGCCAGCAGTGTTATTTACACAGATACGCAGTATTTT	CASSVIYTDTQYF	NA	TRBJ2-3	TRBV25-1	NA
TGCGCCAGCAGCCCTCGTCGGACTAGCGGGGGGATGTACGAGCAGTACTTC	CASSPRRTSGGMYEQYF	TRBD2	TRBJ2-7	TRBV4-1	once
TGTGCCAGCAGCTTAGACTATGGCTACACCTTC	CASSLDYGYTF	NA	TRBJ1-2	TRBV7-2	NA
TGTGCCAGCAGCCCCCGGACAGGGGATTGGGAGACCCAGTACTTC	CASSPRTGDWETQYF	TRBD1	TRBJ2-5	TRBV7-9	NA
TGTGCCAGCTCACCTACAGGAATTTCCGGACAGACCCAGTACTTC	CASSPTGISGQTQYF	NA	TRBJ2-5	TRBV18	once